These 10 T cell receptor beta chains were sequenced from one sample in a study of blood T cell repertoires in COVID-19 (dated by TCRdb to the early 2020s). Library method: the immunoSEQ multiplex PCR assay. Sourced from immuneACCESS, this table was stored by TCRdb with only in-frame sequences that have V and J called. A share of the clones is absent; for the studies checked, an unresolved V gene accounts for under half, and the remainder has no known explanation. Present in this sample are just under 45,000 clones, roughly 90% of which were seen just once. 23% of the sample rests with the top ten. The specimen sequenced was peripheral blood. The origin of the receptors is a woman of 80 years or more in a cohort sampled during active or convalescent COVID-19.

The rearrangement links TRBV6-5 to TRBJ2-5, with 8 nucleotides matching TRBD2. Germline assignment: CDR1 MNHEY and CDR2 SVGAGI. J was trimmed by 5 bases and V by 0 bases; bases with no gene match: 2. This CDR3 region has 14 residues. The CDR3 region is CASSYSGLVETQYF. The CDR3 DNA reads TGTGCCAGCAGTTACTCGGGACTAGTCGAGACCCAGTACTTC.

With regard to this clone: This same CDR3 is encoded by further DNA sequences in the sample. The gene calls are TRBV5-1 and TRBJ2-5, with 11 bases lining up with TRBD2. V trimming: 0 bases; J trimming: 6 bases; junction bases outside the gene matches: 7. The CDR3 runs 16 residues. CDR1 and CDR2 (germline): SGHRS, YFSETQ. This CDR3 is CASSLDGSGGGQTQYF. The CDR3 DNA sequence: TGCGCCAGCAGCTTGGATGGTAGCGGGGGGGGACAGACCCAGTACTTC.

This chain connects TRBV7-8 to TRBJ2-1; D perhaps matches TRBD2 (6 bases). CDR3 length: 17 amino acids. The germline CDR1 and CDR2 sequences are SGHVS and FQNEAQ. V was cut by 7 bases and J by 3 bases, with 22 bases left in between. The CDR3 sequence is CASTPNRLRGRYNEQFF. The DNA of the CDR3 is TGTGCCAGCACTCCTAATAGATTGCGGGGCCGCTACAATGAGCAGTTCTTC.

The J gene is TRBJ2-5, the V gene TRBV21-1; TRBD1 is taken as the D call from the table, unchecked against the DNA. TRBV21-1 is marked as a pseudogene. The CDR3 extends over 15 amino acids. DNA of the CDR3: TGTGCCAGCACTTCCCGCCTGACAGGGCAAGAGACCCAGTACTTC. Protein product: CASTSRLTGQETQYF.

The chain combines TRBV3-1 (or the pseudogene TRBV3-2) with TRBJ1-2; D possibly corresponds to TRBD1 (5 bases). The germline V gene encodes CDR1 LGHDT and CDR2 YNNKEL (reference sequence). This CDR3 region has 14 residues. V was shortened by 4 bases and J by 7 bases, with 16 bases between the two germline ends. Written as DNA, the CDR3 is TGTGCCAGCAGCCCCCGGGAGTCCGGGGCTGGCTACACCTTC. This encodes CASSPRESGAGYTF.

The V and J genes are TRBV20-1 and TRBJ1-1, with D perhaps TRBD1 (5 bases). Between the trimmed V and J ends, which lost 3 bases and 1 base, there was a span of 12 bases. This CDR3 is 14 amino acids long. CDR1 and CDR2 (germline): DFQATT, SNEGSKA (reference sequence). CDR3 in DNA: TGCAGTGCTAGTCGGGGGGTAAGGAACACTGAAGCTTTCTTT. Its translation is CSASRGVRNTEAFF.

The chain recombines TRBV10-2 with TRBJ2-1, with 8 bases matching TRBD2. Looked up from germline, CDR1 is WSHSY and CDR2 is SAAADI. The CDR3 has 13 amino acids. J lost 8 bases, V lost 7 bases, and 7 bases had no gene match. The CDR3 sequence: CASTGLAFDEQFF. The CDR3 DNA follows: TGCGCCAGCACAGGACTAGCTTTCGATGAGCAGTTCTTC.

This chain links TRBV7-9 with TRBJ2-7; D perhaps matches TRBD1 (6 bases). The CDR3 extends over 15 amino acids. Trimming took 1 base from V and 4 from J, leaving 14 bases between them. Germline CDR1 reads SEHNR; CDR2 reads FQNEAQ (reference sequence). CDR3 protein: CASSLDRVSIYEQYF. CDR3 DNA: TGTGCCAGCAGCTTAGACAGGGTCTCCATATACGAGCAGTACTTC.

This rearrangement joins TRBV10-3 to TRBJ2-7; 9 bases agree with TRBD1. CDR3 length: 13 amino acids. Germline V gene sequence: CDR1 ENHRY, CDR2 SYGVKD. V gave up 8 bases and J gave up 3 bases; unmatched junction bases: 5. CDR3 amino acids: CAIAGTGNYEQYF. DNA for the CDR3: TGTGCCATCGCCGGGACAGGGAACTACGAGCAGTACTTC.

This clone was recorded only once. CDR3 region: CASSQGTGVWETQYF. The CDR3 DNA follows: TGTGCCAGCAGCCAAGGGACAGGGGTTTGGGAGACCCAGTACTTC. The chain has TRBV3-1 (or the pseudogene TRBV3-2) and TRBJ2-5, with 9 positions matching TRBD1. The germline V gene has CDR1 LGHDT and CDR2 YNNKEL (reference sequence). V lost 1 base to trimming and J lost 5 bases; unmatched junction nucleotides: 5. The CDR3 totals 15 residues.